This T cell receptor beta chain was profiled in a study of blood T cell repertoires in COVID-19. Study as a whole: Sources were T cells, B-cell-depleted T cells, or PBMCs; the material itself was cDNA or gDNA.

In the source study's methods: Using reference gene primer amplification, nucleated cell counts were estimated. Some clones are missing from TCRdb's copy, which holds only in-frame ones; the method was immunoSEQ multiplex PCR. Clone size and the V and J calls come from that table; the DNA yielded D and trimming. Of about 300,000 clones listed, around 90% are singletons. CDR3 length: 13 residues. The V end lost 10 bases, the J end lost 6 bases, and 18 bases lay between the germline ends. Germline values: CDR1 LNHDA, CDR2 SQIVND (reference sequence). Two negative PCRs, clearance, or symptom resolution had been documented for recovered Cohort 3 donors.

The chain carries TRBV19 and TRBJ1-2; maybe TRBD1 (5 bases). Sequenced sample: PBMCs or T cells enriched from blood (not recorded which). This clonotype was sampled from a woman aged 25 to 39 who had recovered from COVID-19. The CDR3 DNA is TGTGCCACCATCACTGGAGGGGTGGATGGCTACACCTTC. Translating gives CATITGGVDGYTF.